This T cell receptor (beta chain) was sequenced during a study of human T cells and chemical hapten exposure. This clonotype was recorded at least ten times. CDR3 length: 16 amino acids. V was clipped by 6 bases and J by 7 bases, with 19 bases between them. Germline CDR1 and CDR2: SGHVS and FQNEAQ. TCRdb ran MiXCR on the RACE reads and lists one entry per CDR3 protein. The sample contains 95,000 or so distinct CDR3 sequences, 10% to 12% of which appear only once. Time point indicated: patch test 2, 6 weeks after DPC sensitization. Treatment defined: therapeutic diphenylcyclopropenone sensitization with weekly scalp DPC.

The chain is built from TRBV7-8 and TRBJ1-6; D possibly corresponds to TRBD1 (5 bases). The origin of this receptor is a woman aged 40 to 50 with alopecia areata. Some clones in this sample may be carry-over from other donors' samples. The sample was whole blood, taken in connection with sensitization to the hapten diphenylcyclopropenone (DPC). The CDR3 loop reads CASRLTGTVSNSPLHF. DNA for the CDR3: TGTGCCAGCAGACTCACCGGGACCGTTTCAAATTCACCCCTCCACTTT.